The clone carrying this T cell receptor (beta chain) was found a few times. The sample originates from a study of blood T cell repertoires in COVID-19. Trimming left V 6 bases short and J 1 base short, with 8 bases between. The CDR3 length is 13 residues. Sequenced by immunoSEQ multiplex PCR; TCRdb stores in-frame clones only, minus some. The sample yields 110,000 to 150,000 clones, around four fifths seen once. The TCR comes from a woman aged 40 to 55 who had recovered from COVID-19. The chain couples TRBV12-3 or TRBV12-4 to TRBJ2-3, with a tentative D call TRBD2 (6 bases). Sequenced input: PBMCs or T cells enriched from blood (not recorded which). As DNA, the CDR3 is TGTGCCAGCAGGGGACTGGGCACAGATACGCAGTATTTT. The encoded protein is CASRGLGTDTQYF.